Described below is a single T cell receptor (beta chain) sequence and its context. Its antigen is undetermined. Sorted naive CD8 T cells were those defined as CD8+CD4-CCR7+CD45RA+. The data belong to a study of molecular identifiers for immune sequencing clone quantification. Whole-study findings and limits: In naive cells, clones above 20 RNA copies held under 1% of molecules, whereas in effector cells they held over 97%. The study reportedly detected spiked Jurkat TCR RNA from one cell among some 1 million naive cells.

The CDR3 consists of 13 residues. Germline V CDR1 and CDR2: SGHTA, FQGTGA. Trimming left V 1 base short and J 2 bases short, with 6 bases between. TCRdb passed the PCR reads through MiXCR, listing each CDR3 protein once. This sample has more than 250,000 distinct CDR3 sequences, with about 20% found just once. The sequence was collected from a human donor in good health. Some libraries in this study had Jurkat cell RNA spiked in. Sample: naive CD8+ T cells from blood, with Jurkat cell RNA spiked in. Specified subset: FACS-sorted CD8+CD4-CCR7+CD45RA+ naive T cells. The chain recombines TRBV7-3 with TRBJ2-7; D is unclear. CDR3 amino acids: CASSLKGPYEQYF. Written as DNA, the CDR3 is TGTGCCAGCAGCTTAAAGGGTCCCTACGAGCAGTACTTC.